The 15 T cell receptor beta chains below were found in one sample sequenced in a study of cytomegalovirus exposure and HLA in healthy donors. Primers for the PCR totalled 60 Vbeta and 13 Jbeta. This table comes from immunoSEQ multiplex PCR, and its TCRdb copy is limited to in-frame clones, with some not included. The table has under 150,000 clones, over 65% seen once; the top ten hold about 1.8%. The specimen was PBMCs. The origin of the receptors is a man aged 18 to 29 in good health and CMV-seronegative.

The chain uses TRBV7-6 and TRBJ2-3; TRBD2 aligns across 8 bases. The CDR3 has 16 amino acids. Germline V gene data show CDR1 as SGHVS and CDR2 as FNYEAQ. Unmatched junction bases numbered 8, after V lost 1 base and J lost 5 bases. CDR3 region: CASSLDRGGRKDTQYF. The CDR3 DNA reads as TGTGCCAGCAGCTTAGACCGGGGGGGCCGAAAAGATACGCAGTATTTT.

The chain combines TRBV9 with TRBJ2-7; 7 positions agree with TRBD2. With V trimmed by 2 bases and J by 0 bases, 5 bases remained unmatched. The CDR3 is made up of 15 amino acids. Germline CDR1 is SGDLS and CDR2 is YYNGEE. CDR3 loop: CASSVQPGGSYEQYF. The DNA for the CDR3 is TGTGCCAGCAGCGTGCAACCGGGGGGCTCCTACGAGCAGTACTTC.

V usage is TRBV27 and J usage is TRBJ2-7, with 10 bases aligning to TRBD2. The CDR3 runs 16 residues. The ends lost 1 base at V and 1 base at J; junction bases unmatched: 4. CDR1 MNHEY and CDR2 SMNVEV come from the germline V gene (reference sequence). In DNA, the CDR3 is TGTGCCAGCAGTTTATTTGCTAGCGGGGGTTCCTACGAGCAGTACTTC. Amino acids: CASSLFASGGSYEQYF.

The count of this clone is one. The J gene is TRBJ2-3, the V gene TRBV4-3, with a tentative D call TRBD2 (5 bases). Germline loops: CDR1 LGHNA, CDR2 YSLEER. The CDR3 loop spans 15 amino acids. Trimming stripped 2 bases from V and 0 bases from J, with 9 bases between. In nucleotides, the CDR3 is TGCGCCAGCAGCCAATCGGGGAGTAGCACAGATACGCAGTATTTT. This gives the protein CASSQSGSSTDTQYF.

The rearrangement links TRBV19 to TRBJ1-2; D is perhaps TRBD1 (5 bases). Germline CDR1 LNHDA, CDR2 SQIVND (reference sequence). The CDR3 extends over 15 amino acids. Trimming took 4 bases from V and 2 from J, leaving 14 bases between them. The CDR3, as DNA: TGTGCCAGTAGTAAACTGGACACACCAAACTATGGCTACACCTTC. Translating gives CASSKLDTPNYGYTF.

This chain joins TRBV4-2 and TRBJ2-3, with TRBD2 matching over 8 bases. The ends lost 3 bases at V and 1 base at J; junction bases unmatched: 12. This CDR3 region has 18 residues. Germline CDR1 LGHNA, CDR2 YNFKEQ. The CDR3 is CASSQLNPGLVGTDTQYF. CDR3 nucleotides: TGTGCCAGCAGCCAGCTGAATCCGGGACTAGTTGGCACAGATACGCAGTATTTT.

In the case of this clone: The junction does not match germline at one end; this may be a read error. The chain recombines TRBV5-1 with TRBJ2-5, with D possibly matching TRBD2 (6 bases). This CDR3 contains 14 residues. CDR1 is SGHRS, CDR2 YFSETQ, per germline. CDR3 amino acids: CASSLTSIMETRYF. Written as DNA, the CDR3 is TGCGCCAGCAGCTTGACTAGCATAATGGAGACCCGGTACTTC. The complete variable domain, with remaining parts taken from reference TRBV5-1 and TRBJ2-5, reads KAGVTQTPRYLIKTRGQQVTLSCSPISGHRSVSWYQQTPGQGLQFLFEYFSETQRNKGNFPGRFSGRQFSNSRSEMNVSTLELGDSALYLCASSLTSIMETRYFGPGTRLLVL.

This chain joins TRBV29-1 and TRBJ2-2; D is possibly TRBD1 (5 bases). V was clipped by 7 bases and J by 0 bases, with 15 bases between them. Germline CDR1 reads SQVTM; CDR2 reads ANQGSEA. This CDR3 has 15 residues. The CDR3 loop is CSAFMDIANTGELFF. The CDR3 DNA reads TGCAGCGCATTTATGGACATTGCGAACACCGGGGAGCTGTTTTTT.

The chain has TRBV6-5 and TRBJ2-1; TRBD2 agrees at 11 bases. The V and J ends lost 5 bases and 7 bases, in that order; junction bases with no gene match: 7. The CDR3 runs to 15 residues. CDR1 is MNHEY, CDR2 SVGAGI, per germline. CDR3 nucleotide sequence: TGTGCCAGCAGTCTAGGGGCTAGCGGGGGGAATGAGCAGTTCTTC. Its protein product is CASSLGASGGNEQFF.

This chain uses TRBV11-2 with TRBJ1-4; D remains unclear. The CDR3 loop spans 14 amino acids. Germline V gene data show CDR1 as SGHAT and CDR2 as FQNNGV. V lost 4 bases and J 2 bases, leaving 8 bases between the germline ends. CDR3 in DNA: TGTGCCAGCAGCTCCCTCCCCACTAATGAAAAACTGTTTTTT. Amino acids: CASSSLPTNEKLFF.

A few counts support this clone. The chain employs TRBV5-1 and TRBJ2-1, with TRBD1 identical over 7 bases. The length of the CDR3 is 15 residues. Germline loops: CDR1 SGHRS, CDR2 YFSETQ. With 0 bases clipped from V and 1 base from J, the junction kept 1 base outside the gene matches. The DNA for the CDR3 is TGCGCCAGCAGCTTGGAGGGACAGTCCTACAATGAGCAGTTCTTC. Amino acid sequence: CASSLEGQSYNEQFF.

This clone has more than one count but fewer than ten. This sequence joins TRBV7-2 and TRBJ2-7; D possibly corresponds to TRBD1 (5 bases). Germline CDR1 and CDR2: SGHTA and FQGNSA. There are 14 residues in the CDR3. Trimming pared 4 bases from V and 2 bases from J, leaving 12 bases between. In nucleotides, the CDR3 is TGTGCCAGCAGCTCACAGACAGTTACCTACGAGCAGTACTTC. Residues: CASSSQTVTYEQYF.

This clone came up a few times. The V call is TRBV14, the J call TRBJ1-2, with 7 bases aligning to TRBD1. Germline V lookup: CDR1 SGHDN, CDR2 FVKESK. The V and J ends lost 6 bases and 3 bases, in that order; junction bases with no gene match: 4. The CDR3 has 13 residues. In DNA, the CDR3 is TGTGCCAGCAGTAAAGACAGGGACTATGGCTACACCTTC. Its translation is CASSKDRDYGYTF.

The DNA of the CDR3 is TGTGCCAGCAGCTTAGCGCTAGGCAGGGAGAACACCGGGGAGCTGTTTTTT. Its translation: CASSLALGRENTGELFF. The chain combines TRBV7-6 with TRBJ2-2; D may be TRBD1 (5 bases). The CDR3 runs 17 residues. The V end was cut by 0 bases, the J end by 1 base, with 12 bases between. Germline V CDR1 and CDR2: SGHVS, FNYEAQ. Based on the CDR3 plus reference TRBV7-6 and TRBJ2-2, the full variable domain is GAGVSQSPRYKVTKRGQDVALRCDPISGHVSLYWYRQALGQGPEFLTYFNYEAQQDKSGLPNDRFSAERPEGSISTLTIQRTEQRDSAMYRCASSLALGRENTGELFFGEGSRLTVL.

V usage is TRBV5-1 and J usage is TRBJ2-3; 9 positions agree with TRBD1. V lost 2 bases, J lost 5 bases, and 3 bases stayed unmatched. Germline CDR1 reads SGHRS; CDR2 reads YFSETQ. This CDR3 spans 14 amino acids. DNA for the CDR3: TGCGCCAGCAGCTTTCGACAGGGGGGAGATACGCAGTATTTT. Translation: CASSFRQGGDTQYF.